Many counts were recorded for the clone carrying this TCR beta chain. Its antigen is unidentified. TCRdb redid the calling of the reads with MiXCR, one entry per CDR3 protein. Counted here are more than 85,000 distinct CDR3 sequences, 20% to 30% occurring once; the ten biggest clones make up about 39%. The data were taken from a study of T cell repertoires in cytomegalovirus infection. Whole-study findings and limits: The ex vivo response was dominated by HLA-C-restricted CMV-specific TCR beta clonotypes. Carriers of CMV and the relevant HLA type were discriminated by public TCR beta frequency.

From germline, CDR1 is SGHTA and CDR2 FQGNSA. The V and J ends lost 5 bases and 3 bases, in that order; junction bases with no gene match: 5. CDR3 length: 14 residues. Source material: CD8+ T cells from PBMCs. The TCR was taken from a human donor in good health (CMV status not recorded). Some clones in this sample may be carry-over from other donors' samples. V gene TRBV7-2 combines with J gene TRBJ1-1; 8 bases are shared with TRBD1. The CDR3 region is CASSPRTGHTEAFF. The CDR3 DNA reads as TGTGCCAGCAGCCCCCGGACAGGGCACACTGAAGCTTTCTTT.